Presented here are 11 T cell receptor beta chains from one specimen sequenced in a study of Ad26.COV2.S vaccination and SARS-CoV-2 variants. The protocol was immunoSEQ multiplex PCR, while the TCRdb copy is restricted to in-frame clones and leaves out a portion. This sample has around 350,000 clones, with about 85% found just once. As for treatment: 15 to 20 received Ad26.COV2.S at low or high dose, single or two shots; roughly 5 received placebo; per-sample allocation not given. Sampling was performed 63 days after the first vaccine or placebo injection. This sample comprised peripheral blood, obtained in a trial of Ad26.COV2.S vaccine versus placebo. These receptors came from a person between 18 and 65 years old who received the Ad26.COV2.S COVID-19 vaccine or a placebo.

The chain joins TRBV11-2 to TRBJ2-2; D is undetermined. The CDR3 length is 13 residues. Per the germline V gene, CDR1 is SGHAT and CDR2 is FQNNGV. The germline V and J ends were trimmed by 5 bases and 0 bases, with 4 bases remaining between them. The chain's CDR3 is CASSHTNTGELFF. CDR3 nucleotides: TGTGCCAGCAGCCACACGAACACCGGGGAGCTGTTTTTT.

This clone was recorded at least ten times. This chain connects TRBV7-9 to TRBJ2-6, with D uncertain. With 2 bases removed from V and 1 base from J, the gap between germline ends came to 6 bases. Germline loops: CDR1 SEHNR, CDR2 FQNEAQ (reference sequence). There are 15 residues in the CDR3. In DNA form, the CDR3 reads TGTGCCAGCAGCTTATCAGTTTCTGGGGCCAACGTCCTGACTTTC. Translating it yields CASSLSVSGANVLTF. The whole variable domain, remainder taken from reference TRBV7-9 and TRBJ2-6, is DTGVSQNPRHKITKRGQNVTFRCDPISEHNRLYWYRQTLGQGPEFLTYFQNEAQLEKSRLLSDRFSAERPKGSFSTLEIQRTEQGDSAMYLCASSLSVSGANVLTFGAGSRLTVL.

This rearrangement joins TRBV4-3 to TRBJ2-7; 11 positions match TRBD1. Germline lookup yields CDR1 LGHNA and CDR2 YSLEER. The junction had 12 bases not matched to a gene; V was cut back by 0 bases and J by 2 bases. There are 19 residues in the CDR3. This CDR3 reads CASSQDLQIGTGGAYEQYF. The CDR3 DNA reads TGCGCCAGCAGCCAAGACTTGCAAATTGGGACAGGGGGTGCCTACGAGCAGTACTTC.

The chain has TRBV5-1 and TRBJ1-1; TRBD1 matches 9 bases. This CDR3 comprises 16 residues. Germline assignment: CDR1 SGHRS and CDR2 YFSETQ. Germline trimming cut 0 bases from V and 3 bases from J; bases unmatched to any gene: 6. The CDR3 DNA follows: TGCGCCAGCAGCTTGGGACAGGGGGGTATGGACACTGAAGCTTTCTTT. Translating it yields CASSLGQGGMDTEAFF.

The CDR3 sequence: CASSQDPRVRGYTF. The CDR3 nucleotides are TGTGCCAGCAGCCAAGATCCCAGGGTGCGGGGCTACACCTTC. V usage is TRBV14 and J usage is TRBJ1-2, with D possibly TRBD1 on 5 matching bases. Trimming took off 0 bases at V and 8 bases at J, with 13 bases between the two ends. The CDR3 loop spans 14 amino acids. From germline, CDR1 is SGHDN and CDR2 FVKESK.

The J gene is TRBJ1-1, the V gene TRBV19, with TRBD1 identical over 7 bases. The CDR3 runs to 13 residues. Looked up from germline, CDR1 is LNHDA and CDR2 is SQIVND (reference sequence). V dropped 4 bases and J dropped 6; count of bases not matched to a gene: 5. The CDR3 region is CASSRDRVSEAFF. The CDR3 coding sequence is TGTGCCAGTAGTAGAGACAGGGTTTCTGAAGCTTTCTTT.

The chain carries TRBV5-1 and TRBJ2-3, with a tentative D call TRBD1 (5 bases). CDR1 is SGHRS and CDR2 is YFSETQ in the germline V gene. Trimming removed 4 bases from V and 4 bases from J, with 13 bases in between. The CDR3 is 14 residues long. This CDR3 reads CASSLIVGPDTQYF. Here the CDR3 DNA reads TGCGCCAGCAGCCTGATTGTGGGGCCAGATACGCAGTATTTT.

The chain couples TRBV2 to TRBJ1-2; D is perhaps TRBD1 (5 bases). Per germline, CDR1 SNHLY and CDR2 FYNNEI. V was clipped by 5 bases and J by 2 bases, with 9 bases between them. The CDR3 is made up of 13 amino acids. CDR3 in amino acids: CASSRQMNYGYTF. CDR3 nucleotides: TGTGCCAGCAGTCGACAGATGAACTATGGCTACACCTTC.

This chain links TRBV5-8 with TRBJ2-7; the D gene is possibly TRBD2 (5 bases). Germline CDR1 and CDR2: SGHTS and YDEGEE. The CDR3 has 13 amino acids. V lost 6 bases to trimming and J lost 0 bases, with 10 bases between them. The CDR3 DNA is TGTGCCAGCACCCATACTAGCTCCTACGAGCAGTACTTC. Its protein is CASTHTSSYEQYF.

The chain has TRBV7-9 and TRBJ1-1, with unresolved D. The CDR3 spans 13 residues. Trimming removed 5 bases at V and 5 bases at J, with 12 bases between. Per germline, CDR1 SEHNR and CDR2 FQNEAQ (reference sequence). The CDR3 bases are TGTGCCAGCAGCCCGGAGAGGGTGACTGAAGCTTTCTTT. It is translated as CASSPERVTEAFF.

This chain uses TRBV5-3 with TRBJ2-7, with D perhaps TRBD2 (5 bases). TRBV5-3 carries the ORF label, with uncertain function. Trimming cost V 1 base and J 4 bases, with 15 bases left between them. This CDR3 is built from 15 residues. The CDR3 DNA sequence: TGTGCCAGAAGCTTGTCCCGGAGGAAGAGTTACGAGCAGTACTTC. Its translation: CARSLSRRKSYEQYF.